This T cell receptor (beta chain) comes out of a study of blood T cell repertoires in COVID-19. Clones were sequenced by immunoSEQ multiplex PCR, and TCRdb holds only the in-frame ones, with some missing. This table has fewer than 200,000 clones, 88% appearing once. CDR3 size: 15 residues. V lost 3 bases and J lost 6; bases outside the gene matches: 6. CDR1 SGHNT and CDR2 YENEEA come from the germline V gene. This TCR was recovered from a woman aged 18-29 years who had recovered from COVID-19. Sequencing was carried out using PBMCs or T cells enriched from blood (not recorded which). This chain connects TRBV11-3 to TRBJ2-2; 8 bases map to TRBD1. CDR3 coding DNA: TGTGCCAGCAGCTTCGGCCAGGGGGCTTCCGGGGAGCTGTTTTTT. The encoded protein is CASSFGQGASGELFF.